The source of this T cell receptor beta chain is a study of T cell repertoires in cytomegalovirus infection. Overall study context: Public TCR beta signatures were indicative of both CMV infection and a matching HLA type.

This clonotype was detected only a few times. Its target is unknown. MiXCR, run by TCRdb on the reads, gives a single entry per CDR3 protein. In the table there are 250,000 to 300,000 distinct CDR3 sequences, roughly a quarter of which are singletons. Trimming removed 1 base from V and 7 bases from J; junction bases left unmatched: 3. CDR1 SEHNR and CDR2 FQNEAQ come from the germline V gene (reference sequence). This CDR3 is built from 14 residues. Study results and caveats: Pooled public TCR beta family frequency picked out CMV carriers with the relevant HLA. The ex vivo response was dominated by HLA-C-restricted CMV-specific TCR beta clonotypes.

This sequence joins TRBV7-9 and TRBJ1-4; 7 bases map to TRBD1. Specimen: PBMCs. This sequence originates from a human donor in good health (CMV status not recorded). Some clones in this sample may be carry-over from other donors' samples. This CDR3 reads CASSLEGGGEKLFF. The CDR3 nucleotides read TGTGCCAGCAGCTTAGAAGGGGGCGGTGAAAAACTGTTTTTT.